The sequence of this T cell receptor (beta chain) was determined in a study of T cells expressing NK-cell markers. Overall study: Sorted CD3+CD56-NKG2C+, CD3+CD56+NKG2C- and CD3+CD56+NKG2C+ T cells were the source of the TCR beta repertoires. Among eight sequenced donors, seven carried HCMV seropositivity while one was seronegative. Whole-study results and caveats: In 5 to 7 donors, dominant CD3+CD56+NKG2C+ clones formed roughly 1.0-7.5% of CD8+ cells. The CD3+CD56-NKG2C+ fraction of four donors was likewise dominated by these clonotypes.

TCRdb re-called the 5' RACE reads; every CDR3 protein appears as one record, without DNA. The sample is made up of about 260,000 distinct CDR3 sequences, and the top ten hold 0.39% of it. Germline loops: CDR1 ENHRY, CDR2 SYGVKD. The CDR3 has 14 amino acids. On this clonotype: No antigen is known for it.

This rearrangement joins TRBV10-3 to TRBJ2-2; the D call from TCRdb, TRBD2, cannot be confirmed without DNA. The TCR sequence derives from a man aged 18 to 29 in good health. Source material: blood T cells: a sorted CD56 or NKG2C T cell subset, CD4+ or CD8+ T cells, or bulk PBMC T cells (not recorded which). CDR3 sequence reads: CATLAGQNTGELFF.